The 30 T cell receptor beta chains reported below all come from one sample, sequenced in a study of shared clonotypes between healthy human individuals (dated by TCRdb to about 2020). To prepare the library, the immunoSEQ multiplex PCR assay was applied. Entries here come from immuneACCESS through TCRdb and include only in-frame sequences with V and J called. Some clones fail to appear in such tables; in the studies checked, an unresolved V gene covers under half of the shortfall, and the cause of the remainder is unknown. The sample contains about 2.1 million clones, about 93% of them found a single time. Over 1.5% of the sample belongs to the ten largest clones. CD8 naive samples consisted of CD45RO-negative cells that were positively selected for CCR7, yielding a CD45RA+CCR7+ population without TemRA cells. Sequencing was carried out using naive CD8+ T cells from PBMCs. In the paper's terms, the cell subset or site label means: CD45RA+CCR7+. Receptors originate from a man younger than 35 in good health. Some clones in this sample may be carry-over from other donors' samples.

The DNA of the CDR3 is TGTGCCAGCAGCTTGGACAGGTTGAGCTCTGGGGCCAACGTCCTGACTTTC. It encodes CASSLDRLSSGANVLTF. The rearrangement uses TRBV13 and TRBJ2-6; 7 nucleotides match TRBD1. Germline CDR1 is PRHDT and CDR2 is FYEKMQ (reference sequence). Trimming at V came to 3 bases and at J to 0 bases, leaving 5 bases not matched to a gene. The CDR3 covers 17 residues.

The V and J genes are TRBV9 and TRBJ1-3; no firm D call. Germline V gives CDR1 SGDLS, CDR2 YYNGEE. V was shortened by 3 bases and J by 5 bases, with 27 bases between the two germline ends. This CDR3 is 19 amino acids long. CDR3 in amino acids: CASSAIPGGEGLGRNTIYF. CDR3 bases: TGTGCCAGCAGCGCCATCCCCGGAGGAGAGGGTCTCGGAAGAAACACCATATATTTT. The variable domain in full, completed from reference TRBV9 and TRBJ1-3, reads DSGVTQTPKHLITATGQRVTLRCSPRSGDLSVYWYQQSLDQGLQFLIQYYNGEERAKGNILERFSAQQFPDLHSELNLSSLELGDSALYFCASSAIPGGEGLGRNTIYFGEGSWLTVV.

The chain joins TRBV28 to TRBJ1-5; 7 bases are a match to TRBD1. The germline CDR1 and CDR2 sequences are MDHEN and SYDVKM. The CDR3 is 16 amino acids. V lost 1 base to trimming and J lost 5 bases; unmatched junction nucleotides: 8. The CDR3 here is CASSLFPDRPDQPQHF. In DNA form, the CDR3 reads TGTGCCAGCAGTTTATTTCCGGACAGGCCCGATCAGCCCCAGCATTTT. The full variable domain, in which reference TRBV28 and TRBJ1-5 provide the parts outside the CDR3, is DVKVTQSSRYLVKRTGEKVFLECVQDMDHENMFWYRQDPGLGLRLIYFSYDVKMKEKGDIPEGYSVSREKKERFSLILESASTNQTSMYLCASSLFPDRPDQPQHFGDGTRLSIL.

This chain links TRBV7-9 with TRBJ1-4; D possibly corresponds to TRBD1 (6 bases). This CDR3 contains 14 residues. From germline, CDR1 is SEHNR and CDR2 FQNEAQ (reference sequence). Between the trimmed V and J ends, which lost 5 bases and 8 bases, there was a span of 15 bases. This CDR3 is CASSAPGGGEKLFF. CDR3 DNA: TGTGCCAGCAGCGCCCCCGGAGGGGGGGAAAAACTGTTTTTT.

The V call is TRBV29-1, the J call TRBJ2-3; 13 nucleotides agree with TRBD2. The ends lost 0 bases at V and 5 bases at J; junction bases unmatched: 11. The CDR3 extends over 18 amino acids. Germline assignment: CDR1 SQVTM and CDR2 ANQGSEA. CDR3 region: CSVEDRTSGRIGGDTQYF. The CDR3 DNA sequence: TGCAGCGTTGAAGATAGGACTAGCGGGAGAATCGGGGGAGATACGCAGTATTTT.

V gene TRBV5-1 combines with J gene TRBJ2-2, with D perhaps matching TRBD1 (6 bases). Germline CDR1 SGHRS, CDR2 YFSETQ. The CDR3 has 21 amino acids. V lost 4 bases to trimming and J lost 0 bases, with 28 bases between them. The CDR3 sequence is CASSPLQGAVPTNSNTGELFF. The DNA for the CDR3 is TGCGCCAGCAGCCCTTTACAGGGCGCCGTACCCACTAATTCGAACACCGGGGAGCTGTTTTTT.

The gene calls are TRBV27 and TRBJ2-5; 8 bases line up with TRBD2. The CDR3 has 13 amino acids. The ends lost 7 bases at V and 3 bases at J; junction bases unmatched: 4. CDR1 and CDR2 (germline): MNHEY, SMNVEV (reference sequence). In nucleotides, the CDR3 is TGTGCCAGCACGGGGGGGGCTGAAGAGACCCAGTACTTC. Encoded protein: CASTGGAEETQYF.

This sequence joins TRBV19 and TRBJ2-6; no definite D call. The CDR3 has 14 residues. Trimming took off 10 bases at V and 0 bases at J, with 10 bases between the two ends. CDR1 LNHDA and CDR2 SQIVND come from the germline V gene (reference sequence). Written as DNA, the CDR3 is TGTGCCACCAGCGTAAACTCTGGGGCCAACGTCCTGACTTTC. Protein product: CATSVNSGANVLTF.

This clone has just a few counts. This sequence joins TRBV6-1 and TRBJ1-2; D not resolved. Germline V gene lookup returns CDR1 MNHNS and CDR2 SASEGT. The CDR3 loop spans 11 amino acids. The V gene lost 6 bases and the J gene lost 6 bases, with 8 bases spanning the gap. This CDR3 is CASSQTHGYTF. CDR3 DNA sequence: TGTGCCAGCAGCCAGACACATGGCTACACCTTC.

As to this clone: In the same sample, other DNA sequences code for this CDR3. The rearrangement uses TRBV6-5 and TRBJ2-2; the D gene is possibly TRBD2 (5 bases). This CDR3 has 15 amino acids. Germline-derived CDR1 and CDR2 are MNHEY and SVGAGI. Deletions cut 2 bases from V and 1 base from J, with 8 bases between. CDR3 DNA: TGTGCCAGCAGTTACCTAGCAGAGAACACCGGGGAGCTGTTTTTT. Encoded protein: CASSYLAENTGELFF.

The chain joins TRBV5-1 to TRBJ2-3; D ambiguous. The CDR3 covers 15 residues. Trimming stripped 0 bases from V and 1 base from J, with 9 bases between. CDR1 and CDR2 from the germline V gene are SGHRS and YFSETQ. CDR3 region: CASSLEAQRTDTQYF. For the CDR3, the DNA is TGCGCCAGCAGCTTGGAGGCCCAGCGCACAGATACGCAGTATTTT.

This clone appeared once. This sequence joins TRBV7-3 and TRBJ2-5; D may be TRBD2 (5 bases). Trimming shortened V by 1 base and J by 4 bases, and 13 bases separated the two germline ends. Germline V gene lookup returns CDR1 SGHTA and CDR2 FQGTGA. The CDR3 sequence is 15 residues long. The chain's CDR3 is CASSLMGAIRETQYF. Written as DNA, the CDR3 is TGTGCCAGCAGCTTAATGGGAGCCATCCGAGAGACCCAGTACTTC.

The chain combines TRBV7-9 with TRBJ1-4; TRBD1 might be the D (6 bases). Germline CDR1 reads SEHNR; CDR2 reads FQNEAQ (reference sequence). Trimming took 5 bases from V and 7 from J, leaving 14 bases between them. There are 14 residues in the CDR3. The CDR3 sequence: CASSPRGGTEKLFF. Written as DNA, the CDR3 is TGTGCCAGCAGCCCGCGGGGGGGCACTGAAAAACTGTTTTTT.

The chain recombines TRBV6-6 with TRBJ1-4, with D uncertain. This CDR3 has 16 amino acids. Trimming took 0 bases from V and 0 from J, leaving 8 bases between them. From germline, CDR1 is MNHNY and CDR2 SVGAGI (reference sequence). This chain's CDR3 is CASSYSVRATNEKLFF. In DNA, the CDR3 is TGTGCCAGCAGTTACTCGGTGAGGGCAACTAATGAAAAACTGTTTTTT.

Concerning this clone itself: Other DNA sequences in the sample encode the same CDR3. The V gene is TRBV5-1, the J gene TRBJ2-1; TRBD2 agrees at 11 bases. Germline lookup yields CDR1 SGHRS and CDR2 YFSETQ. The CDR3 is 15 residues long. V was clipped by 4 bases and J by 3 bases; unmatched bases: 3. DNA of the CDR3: TGCGCCAGCAGCCCGGGACTAGCGGTCTACAATGAGCAGTTCTTC. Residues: CASSPGLAVYNEQFF.

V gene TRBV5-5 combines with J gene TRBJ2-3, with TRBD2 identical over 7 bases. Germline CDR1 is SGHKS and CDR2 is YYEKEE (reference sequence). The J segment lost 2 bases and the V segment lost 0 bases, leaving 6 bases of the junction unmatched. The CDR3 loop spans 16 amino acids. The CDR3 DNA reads TGTGCCAGCAGCTTGGCCGGTCTAGCGGTCACAGATACGCAGTATTTT. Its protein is CASSLAGLAVTDTQYF.

CDR3 nucleotide sequence: TGTGCCACCAGCAGAGATAGGAGGGCTTCTGGAAACACCATATATTTT. Protein product: CATSRDRRASGNTIYF. J is TRBJ1-3 and V is TRBV15; D gene unclear. Trimming stripped 0 bases from V and 1 base from J, with 10 bases between. Germline CDR1 LNHNV, CDR2 YYDKDF (reference sequence). This CDR3 spans 16 amino acids. Full variable domain (outside the CDR3, taken from reference TRBV15 and TRBJ1-3): DAMVIQNPRYQVTQFGKPVTLSCSQTLNHNVMYWYQQKSSQAPKLLFHYYDKDFNNEADTPDNFQSRRPNTSFCFLDIRSPGLGDTAMYLCATSRDRRASGNTIYFGEGSWLTVV.

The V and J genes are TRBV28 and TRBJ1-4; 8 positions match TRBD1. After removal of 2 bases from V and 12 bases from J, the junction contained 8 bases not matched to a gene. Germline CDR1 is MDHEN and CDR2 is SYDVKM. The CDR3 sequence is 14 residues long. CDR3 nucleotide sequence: TGTGCCAGCAGTTTAGACAGGGGCCCCATCCAACTGTTTTTT. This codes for CASSLDRGPIQLFF.

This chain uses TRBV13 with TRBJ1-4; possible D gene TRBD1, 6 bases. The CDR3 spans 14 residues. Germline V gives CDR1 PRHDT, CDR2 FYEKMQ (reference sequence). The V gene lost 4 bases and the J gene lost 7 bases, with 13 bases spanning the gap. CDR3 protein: CASSSRGSGEKLFF. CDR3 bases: TGTGCCAGCAGCTCCAGGGGTTCAGGTGAAAAACTGTTTTTT.

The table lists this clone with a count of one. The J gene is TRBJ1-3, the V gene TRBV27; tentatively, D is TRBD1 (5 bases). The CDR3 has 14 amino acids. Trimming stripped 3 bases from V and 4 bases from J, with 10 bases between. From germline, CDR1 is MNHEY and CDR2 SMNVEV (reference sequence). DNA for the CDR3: TGTGCCAGCAGTTTGGCAGGGTCCGGAAACACCATATATTTT. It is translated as CASSLAGSGNTIYF.

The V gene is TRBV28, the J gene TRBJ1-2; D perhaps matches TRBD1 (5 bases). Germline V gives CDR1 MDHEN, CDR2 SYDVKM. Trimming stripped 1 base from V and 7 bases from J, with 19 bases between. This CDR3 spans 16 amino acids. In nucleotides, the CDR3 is TGTGCCAGCAGTTTATCTCCCCGGGGGGGAGGCTCTGGCTACACCTTC. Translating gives CASSLSPRGGGSGYTF.

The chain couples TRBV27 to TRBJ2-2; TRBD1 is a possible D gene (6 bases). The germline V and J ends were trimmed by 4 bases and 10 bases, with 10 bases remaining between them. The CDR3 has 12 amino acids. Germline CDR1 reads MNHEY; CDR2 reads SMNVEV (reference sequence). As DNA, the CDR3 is TGTGCCAGCAGTTCCCCGGGACAGGAGCTGTTTTTT. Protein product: CASSSPGQELFF.

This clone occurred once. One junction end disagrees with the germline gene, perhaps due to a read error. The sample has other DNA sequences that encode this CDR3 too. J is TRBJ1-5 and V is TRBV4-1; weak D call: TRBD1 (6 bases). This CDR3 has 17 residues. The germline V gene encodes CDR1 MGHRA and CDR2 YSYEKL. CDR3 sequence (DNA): TGCGCCAGCAGCCAAGTACCCCAGGGGCGGGACAATCAGCCTCAGCATTTT. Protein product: CASSQVPQGRDNQPQHF.

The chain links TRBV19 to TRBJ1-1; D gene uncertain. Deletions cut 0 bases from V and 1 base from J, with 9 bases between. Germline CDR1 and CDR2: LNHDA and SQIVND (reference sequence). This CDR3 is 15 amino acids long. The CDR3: CASSIELRTNTEAFF. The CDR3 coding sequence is TGTGCCAGTAGTATAGAGCTGAGAACGAACACTGAAGCTTTCTTT.

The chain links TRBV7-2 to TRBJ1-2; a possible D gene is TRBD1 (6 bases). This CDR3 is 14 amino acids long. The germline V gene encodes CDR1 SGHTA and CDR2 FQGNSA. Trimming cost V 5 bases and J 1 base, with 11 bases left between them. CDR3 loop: CASSGTGNNYGYTF. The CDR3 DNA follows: TGTGCCAGCAGCGGAACAGGGAATAACTATGGCTACACCTTC. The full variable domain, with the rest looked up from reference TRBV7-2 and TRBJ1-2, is GAGVSQSPSNKVTEKGKDVELRCDPISGHTALYWYRQSLGQGLEFLIYFQGNSAPDKSGLPSDRFSAERTGGSVSTLTIQRTQQEDSAVYLCASSGTGNNYGYTFGSGTRLTVV.

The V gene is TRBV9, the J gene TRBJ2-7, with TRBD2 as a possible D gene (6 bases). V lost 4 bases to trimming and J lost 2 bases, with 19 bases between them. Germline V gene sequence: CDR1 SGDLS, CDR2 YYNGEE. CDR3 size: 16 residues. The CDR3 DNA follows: TGTGCCAGCAGCCCAAGTGGACAAGGAGGGACCTACGAGCAGTACTTC. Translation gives CASSPSGQGGTYEQYF.

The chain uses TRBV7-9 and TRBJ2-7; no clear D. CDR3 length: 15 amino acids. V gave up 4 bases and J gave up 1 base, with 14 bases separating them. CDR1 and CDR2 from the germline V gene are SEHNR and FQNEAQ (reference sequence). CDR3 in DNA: TGTGCCAGCAGCTCTACGCAGCTACAGTCCTACGAGCAGTACTTC. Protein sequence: CASSSTQLQSYEQYF.

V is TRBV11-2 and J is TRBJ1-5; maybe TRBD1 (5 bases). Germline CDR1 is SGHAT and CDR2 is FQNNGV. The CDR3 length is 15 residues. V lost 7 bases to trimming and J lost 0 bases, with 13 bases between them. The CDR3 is CASTPGGNSNQPQHF. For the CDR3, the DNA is TGTGCCAGCACCCCGGGGGGGAATAGCAATCAGCCCCAGCATTTT.

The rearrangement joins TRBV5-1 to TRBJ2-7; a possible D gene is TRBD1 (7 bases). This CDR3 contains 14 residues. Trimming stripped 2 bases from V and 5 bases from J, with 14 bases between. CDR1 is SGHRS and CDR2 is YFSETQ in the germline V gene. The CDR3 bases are TGCGCCAGCAGCTTAGGCAGGGGGGAGAACGAGCAGTACTTC. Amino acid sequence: CASSLGRGENEQYF.

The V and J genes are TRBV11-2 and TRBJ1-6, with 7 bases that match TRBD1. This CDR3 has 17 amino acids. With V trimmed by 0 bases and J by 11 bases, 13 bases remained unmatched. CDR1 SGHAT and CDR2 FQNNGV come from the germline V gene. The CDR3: CASSLELEGGARTPLHF. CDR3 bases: TGTGCCAGCAGCTTAGAACTCGAAGGGGGCGCGAGAACACCCCTCCACTTT.